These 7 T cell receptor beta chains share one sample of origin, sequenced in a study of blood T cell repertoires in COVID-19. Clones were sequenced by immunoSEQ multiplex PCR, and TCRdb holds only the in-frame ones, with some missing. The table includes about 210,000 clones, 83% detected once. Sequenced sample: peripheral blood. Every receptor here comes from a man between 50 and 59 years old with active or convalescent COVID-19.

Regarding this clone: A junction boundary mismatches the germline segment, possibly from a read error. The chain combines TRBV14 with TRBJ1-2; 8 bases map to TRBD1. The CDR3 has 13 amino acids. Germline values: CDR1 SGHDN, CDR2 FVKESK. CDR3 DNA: TGTGCCAGCAGCCATTACCGGGGACAGGTGCACTTTTTC. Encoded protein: CASSHYRGQVHFF.

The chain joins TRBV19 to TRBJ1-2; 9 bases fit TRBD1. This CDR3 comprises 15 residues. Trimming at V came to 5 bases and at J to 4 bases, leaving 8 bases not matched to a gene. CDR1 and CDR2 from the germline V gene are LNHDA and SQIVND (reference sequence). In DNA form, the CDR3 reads TGTGCCAGTAGTGAGTGGACAGGGGCCAGCTATGGCTACACCTTC. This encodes CASSEWTGASYGYTF.

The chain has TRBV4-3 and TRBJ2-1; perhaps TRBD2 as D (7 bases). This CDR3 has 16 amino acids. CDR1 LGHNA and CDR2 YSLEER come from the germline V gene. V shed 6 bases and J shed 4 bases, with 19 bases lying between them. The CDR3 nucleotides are TGCGCCAGCAGTAAGACCCCGGGGGGCGGTTACAATGAGCAGTTCTTC. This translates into CASSKTPGGGYNEQFF.

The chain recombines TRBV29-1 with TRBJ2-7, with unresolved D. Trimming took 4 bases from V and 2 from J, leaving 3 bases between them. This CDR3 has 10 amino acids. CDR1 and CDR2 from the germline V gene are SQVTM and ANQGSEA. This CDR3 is CSVATYEQYF. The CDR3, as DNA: TGCAGCGTTGCTACCTACGAGCAGTACTTC.

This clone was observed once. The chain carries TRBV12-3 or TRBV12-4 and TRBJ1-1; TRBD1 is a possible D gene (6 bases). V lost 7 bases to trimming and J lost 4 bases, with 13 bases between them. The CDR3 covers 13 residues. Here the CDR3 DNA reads TGTGCCAGCACCAGGACAGAACTCACTGAAGCTTTCTTT. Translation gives CASTRTELTEAFF.

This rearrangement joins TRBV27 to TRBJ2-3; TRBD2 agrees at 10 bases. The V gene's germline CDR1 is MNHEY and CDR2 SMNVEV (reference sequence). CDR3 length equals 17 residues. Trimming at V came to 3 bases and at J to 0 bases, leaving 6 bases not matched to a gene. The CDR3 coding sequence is TGTGCCAGCAGTTTCCATACTAGCGGGGCTAGCACAGATACGCAGTATTTT. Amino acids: CASSFHTSGASTDTQYF.

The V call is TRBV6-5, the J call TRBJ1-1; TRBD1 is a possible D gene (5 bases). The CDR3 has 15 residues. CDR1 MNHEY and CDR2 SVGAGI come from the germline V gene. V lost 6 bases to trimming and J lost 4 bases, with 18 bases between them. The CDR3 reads CASSPRGSWGTEAFF. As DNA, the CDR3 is TGTGCCAGCAGCCCAAGGGGCAGTTGGGGCACTGAAGCTTTCTTT.